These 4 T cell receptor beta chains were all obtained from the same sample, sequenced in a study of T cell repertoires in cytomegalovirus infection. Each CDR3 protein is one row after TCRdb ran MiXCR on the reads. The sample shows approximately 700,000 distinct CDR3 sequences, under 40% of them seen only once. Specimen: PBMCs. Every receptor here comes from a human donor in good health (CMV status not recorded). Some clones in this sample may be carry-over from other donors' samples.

The CDR3 nucleotides are TGTGCCAGTAGTATTGGGTGGAGGGTGAACACTGAAGCTTTCTTT. It specifies CASSIGWRVNTEAFF. The chain joins TRBV19 to TRBJ1-1; D unclear. The CDR3 contains 15 residues. V was clipped by 3 bases and J by 0 bases, with 11 bases between them. CDR1 LNHDA and CDR2 SQIVND come from the germline V gene (reference sequence).

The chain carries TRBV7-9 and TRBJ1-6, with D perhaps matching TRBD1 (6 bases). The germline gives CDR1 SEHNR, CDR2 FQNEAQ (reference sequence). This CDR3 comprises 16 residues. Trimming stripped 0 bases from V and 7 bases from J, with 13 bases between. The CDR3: CASSLATGLMNSPLHF. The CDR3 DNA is TGTGCCAGCAGCTTAGCAACAGGGTTAATGAATTCACCCCTCCACTTT.

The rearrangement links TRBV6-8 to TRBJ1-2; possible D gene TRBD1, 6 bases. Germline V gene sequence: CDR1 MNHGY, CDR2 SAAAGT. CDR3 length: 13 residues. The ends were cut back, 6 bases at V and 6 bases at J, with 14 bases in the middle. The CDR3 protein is CASSSDRWNGYTF. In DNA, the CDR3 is TGTGCCAGCAGCTCTGACAGGTGGAATGGCTACACCTTC.

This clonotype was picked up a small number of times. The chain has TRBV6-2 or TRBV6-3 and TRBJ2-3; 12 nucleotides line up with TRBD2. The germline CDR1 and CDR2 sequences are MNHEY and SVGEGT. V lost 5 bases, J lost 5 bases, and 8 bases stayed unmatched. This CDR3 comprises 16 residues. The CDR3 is CASSQRSSGREDTQYF. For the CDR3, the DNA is TGTGCCAGCAGTCAAAGGTCTAGCGGGAGGGAAGATACGCAGTATTTT.